The entry that follows covers one TCR beta chain sequence. Its antigen is currently unknown. This sample stems from a study of T cell responses to AZD1222 COVID-19 vaccine. Study findings and constraints: Spike was spanned by vaccine-associated CD4 TCRs, with dominance at 160-218 and 743-854. White British ancestry dominated among donors, who included more females, and clonal diversity was possibly underestimated. Seropositive status at baseline applied to only 5 or 6 AZD1222 recipients.

Clones were sequenced by immunoSEQ multiplex PCR, and TCRdb holds only the in-frame ones, with some missing. The table lists some 180,000 clones, about 92% of them singletons. Germline CDR1 MDHEN, CDR2 SYDVKM. The CDR3 consists of 15 residues. V dropped 10 bases and J dropped 6 bases, with 22 bases sitting between them. The chain is built from TRBV28 and TRBJ2-1, with unresolved D. This sample comprised peripheral blood, obtained 28 days after the second dose of the MenACWY control vaccine. The origin of this receptor is an adult who received the MenACWY meningococcal vaccine as a control. CDR3 in DNA: TGTGCCACCGGCCTCCGGAGCCCCAAGGGCAATGAGCAGTTCTTC. Its translation is CATGLRSPKGNEQFF.